Presented here are 3 T cell receptor beta chains from one specimen sequenced in a study of relationships among human T cell subsets. CD8+ T cells were isolated by anti-CD4 multisort bead depletion, then anti-CD8 bead selection. TCR alpha and beta CDR3s were amplified from mRNA by semiquantitative ARM-PCR. Tagged nested gene-specific primers were used first, then communal superprimers amplified exponentially. TCRdb reprocessed the multiplex PCR reads via MiXCR and lists one record per CDR3 protein. The sample holds some 5,400 distinct CDR3 sequences, 50% to 70% seen once. Sequences were obtained from CD8+ T cells sorted from blood. All receptors come from a man in his forties in good health.

The CDR3 DNA follows: TGCGCCAGCAGCCTTACAGGGGGCTGGACTGAAGCTTTCTTT. Protein sequence: CASSLTGGWTEAFF. The chain links TRBV5-1 to TRBJ1-1; 9 bases agree with TRBD1. There are 14 residues in the CDR3. Germline CDR1 reads SGHRS; CDR2 reads YFSETQ. The V gene end was trimmed by 4 bases and the J gene end by 5 bases; junction bases not matched to a gene: 6.

The rearrangement joins TRBV12-3 or TRBV12-4 to TRBJ2-5; D might be TRBD1 (6 bases). V was trimmed by 10 bases and J by 8 bases, leaving 17 bases between them. The CDR3 spans 12 residues. In DNA form, the CDR3 reads TGTGCCATCAGGACAGCCCACGGTACCCAGTACTTC. This gives the protein CAIRTAHGTQYF.

The chain uses TRBV11-1 and TRBJ2-7; 7 positions match TRBD1. Germline V gene sequence: CDR1 SGHAT, CDR2 FQDESV (reference sequence). CDR3 length equals 15 residues. V lost 5 bases to trimming and J lost 3 bases; unmatched junction nucleotides: 10. The CDR3 region has the DNA TGTGCCAGCAGCCACCCCGGGGCAGGGGGCTACGAGCAGTACTTC. Residues: CASSHPGAGGYEQYF. The full variable domain, completed using reference TRBV11-1 and TRBJ2-7, is EAEVAQSPRYKITEKSQAVAFWCDPISGHATLYWYRQILGQGPELLVQFQDESVVDDSQLPKDRFSAERLKGVDSTLKIQPAELGDSAMYLCASSHPGAGGYEQYFGPGTRLTVT.